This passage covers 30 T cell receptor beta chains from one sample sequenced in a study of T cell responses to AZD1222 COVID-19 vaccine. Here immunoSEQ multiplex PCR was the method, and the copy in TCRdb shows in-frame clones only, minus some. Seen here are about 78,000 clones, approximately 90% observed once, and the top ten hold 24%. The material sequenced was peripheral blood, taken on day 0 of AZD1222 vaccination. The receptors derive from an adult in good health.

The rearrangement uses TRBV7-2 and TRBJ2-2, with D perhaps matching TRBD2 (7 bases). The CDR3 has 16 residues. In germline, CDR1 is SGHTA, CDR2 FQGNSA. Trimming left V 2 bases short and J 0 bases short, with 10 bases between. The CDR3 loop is CASSLRGGSNTGELFF. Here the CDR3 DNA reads TGTGCCAGCAGCTTACGCGGGGGCTCGAACACCGGGGAGCTGTTTTTT.

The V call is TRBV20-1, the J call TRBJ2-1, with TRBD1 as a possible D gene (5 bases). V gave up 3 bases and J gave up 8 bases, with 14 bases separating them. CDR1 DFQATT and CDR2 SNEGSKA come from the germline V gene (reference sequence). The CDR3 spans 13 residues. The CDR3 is CSASGAPMDEQFF. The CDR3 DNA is TGCAGTGCTAGTGGGGCCCCTATGGATGAGCAGTTCTTC.

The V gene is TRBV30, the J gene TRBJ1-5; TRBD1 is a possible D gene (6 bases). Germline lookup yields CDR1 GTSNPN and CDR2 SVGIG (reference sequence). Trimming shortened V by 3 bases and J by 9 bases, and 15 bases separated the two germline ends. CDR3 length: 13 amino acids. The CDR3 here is CAWSAGEPGPQHF. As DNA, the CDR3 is TGTGCCTGGAGCGCAGGGGAGCCGGGGCCCCAGCATTTT.

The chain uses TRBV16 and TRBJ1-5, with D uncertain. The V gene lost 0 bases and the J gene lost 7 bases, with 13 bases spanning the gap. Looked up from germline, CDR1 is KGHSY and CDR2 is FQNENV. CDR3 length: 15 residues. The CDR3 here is CASSQSDGAGQPQHF. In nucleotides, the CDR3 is TGTGCCAGCAGCCAATCAGACGGAGCGGGACAGCCCCAGCATTTT.

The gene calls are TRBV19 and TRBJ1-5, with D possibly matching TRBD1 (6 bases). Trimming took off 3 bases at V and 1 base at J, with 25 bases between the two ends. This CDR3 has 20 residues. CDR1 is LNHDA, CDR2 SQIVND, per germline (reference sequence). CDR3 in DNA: TGTGCCAGTAGTATTCGTATTTTGCGCAGAGGGGGGAGAAGCAATCAGCCCCAGCATTTT. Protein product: CASSIRILRRGGRSNQPQHF. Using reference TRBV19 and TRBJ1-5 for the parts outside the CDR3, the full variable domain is DGGITQSPKYLFRKEGQNVTLSCEQNLNHDAMYWYRQDPGQGLRLIYYSQIVNDFQKGDIAEGYSVSREKKESFPLTVTSAQKNPTAFYLCASSIRILRRGGRSNQPQHFGDGTRLSIL.

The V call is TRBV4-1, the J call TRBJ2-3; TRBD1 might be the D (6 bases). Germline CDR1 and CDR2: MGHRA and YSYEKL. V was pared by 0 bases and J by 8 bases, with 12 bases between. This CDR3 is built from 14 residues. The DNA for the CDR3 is TGCGCCAGCAGCCAAGAGTGGGGACAAGGTACGCAGTATTTT. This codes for CASSQEWGQGTQYF.

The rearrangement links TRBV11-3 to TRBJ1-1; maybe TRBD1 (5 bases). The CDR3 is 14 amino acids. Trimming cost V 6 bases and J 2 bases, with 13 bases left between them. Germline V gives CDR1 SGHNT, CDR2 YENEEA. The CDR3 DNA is TGTGCCAGCAGGTTAATGGGACTTAACACTGAAGCTTTCTTT. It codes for CASRLMGLNTEAFF.

The CDR3 loop reads CATSSSGSNEQFF. For the CDR3, the DNA is TGTGCCACCAGCTCCAGCGGGAGTAATGAGCAGTTCTTC. V and J are TRBV15 and TRBJ2-1; the match to TRBD2 covers 8 bases. Unmatched junction bases numbered 4, after V lost 5 bases and J lost 7 bases. This CDR3 has 13 residues. CDR1 and CDR2 from the germline V gene are LNHNV and YYDKDF (reference sequence).

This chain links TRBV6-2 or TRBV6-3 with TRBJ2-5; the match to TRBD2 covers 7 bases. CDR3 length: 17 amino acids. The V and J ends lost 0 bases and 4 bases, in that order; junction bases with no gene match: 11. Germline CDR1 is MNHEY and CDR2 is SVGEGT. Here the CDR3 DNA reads TGTGCCAGCAGTTACTCAGCTAGCGGCTCCCAGAGAGAGACCCAGTACTTC. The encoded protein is CASSYSASGSQRETQYF.

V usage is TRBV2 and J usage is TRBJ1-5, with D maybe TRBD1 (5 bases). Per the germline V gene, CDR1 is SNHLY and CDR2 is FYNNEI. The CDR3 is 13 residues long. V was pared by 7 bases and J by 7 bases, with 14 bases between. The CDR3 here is CASTGGRRQPQHF. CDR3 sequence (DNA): TGTGCCAGCACTGGGGGACGGCGACAGCCCCAGCATTTT. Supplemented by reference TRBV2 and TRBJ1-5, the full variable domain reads EPEVTQTPSHQVTQMGQEVILRCVPISNHLYFYWYRQILGQKVEFLVSFYNNEISEKSEIFDDQFSVERPDGSNFTLKIRSTKLEDSAMYFCASTGGRRQPQHFGDGTRLSIL.

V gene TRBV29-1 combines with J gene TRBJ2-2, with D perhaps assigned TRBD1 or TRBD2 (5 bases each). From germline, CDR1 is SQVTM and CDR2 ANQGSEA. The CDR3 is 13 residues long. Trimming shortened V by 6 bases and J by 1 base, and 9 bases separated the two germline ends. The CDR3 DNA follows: TGCAGCGTCACAGGAGGGAACACCGGGGAGCTGTTTTTT. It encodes CSVTGGNTGELFF.

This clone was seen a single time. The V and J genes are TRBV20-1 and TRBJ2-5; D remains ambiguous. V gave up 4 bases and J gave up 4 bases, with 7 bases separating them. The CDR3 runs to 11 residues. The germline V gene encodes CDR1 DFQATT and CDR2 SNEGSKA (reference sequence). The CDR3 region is CSAISGETQYF. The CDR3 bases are TGCAGTGCTATTAGTGGAGAGACCCAGTACTTC.

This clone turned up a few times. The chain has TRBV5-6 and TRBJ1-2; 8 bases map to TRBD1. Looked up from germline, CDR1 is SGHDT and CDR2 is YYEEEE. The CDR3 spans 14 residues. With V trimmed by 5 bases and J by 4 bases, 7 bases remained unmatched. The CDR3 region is CASSSRGRSYGYTF. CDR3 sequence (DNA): TGTGCCAGCAGTTCCAGGGGGCGCAGCTATGGCTACACCTTC.

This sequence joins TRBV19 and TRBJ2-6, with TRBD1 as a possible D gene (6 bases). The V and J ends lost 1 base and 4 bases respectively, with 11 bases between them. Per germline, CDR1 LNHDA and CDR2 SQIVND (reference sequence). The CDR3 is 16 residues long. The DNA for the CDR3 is TGTGCCAGTAGTATAGCACTAGGGACAGGGGCCAACGTCCTGACTTTC. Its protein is CASSIALGTGANVLTF.

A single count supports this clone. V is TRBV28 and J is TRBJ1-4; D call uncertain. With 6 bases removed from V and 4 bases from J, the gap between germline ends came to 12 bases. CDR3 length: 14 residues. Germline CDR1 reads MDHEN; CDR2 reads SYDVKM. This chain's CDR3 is CASSQSRGNEKLFF. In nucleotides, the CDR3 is TGTGCCAGCAGCCAAAGCCGGGGTAATGAAAAACTGTTTTTT.

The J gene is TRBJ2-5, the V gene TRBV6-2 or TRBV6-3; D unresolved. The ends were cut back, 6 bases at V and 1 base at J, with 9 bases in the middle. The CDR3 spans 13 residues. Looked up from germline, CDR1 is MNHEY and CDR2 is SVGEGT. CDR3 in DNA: TGTGCCAGCAGCCTCCTTTCCCAAGAGACCCAGTACTTC. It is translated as CASSLLSQETQYF.

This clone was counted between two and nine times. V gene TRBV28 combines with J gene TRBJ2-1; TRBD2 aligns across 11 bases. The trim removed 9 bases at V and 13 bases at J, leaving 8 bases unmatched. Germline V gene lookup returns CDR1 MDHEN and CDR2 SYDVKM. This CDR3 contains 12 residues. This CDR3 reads CASRGLAGKQFF. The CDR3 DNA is TGTGCCAGTAGAGGACTAGCGGGTAAACAGTTCTTC.

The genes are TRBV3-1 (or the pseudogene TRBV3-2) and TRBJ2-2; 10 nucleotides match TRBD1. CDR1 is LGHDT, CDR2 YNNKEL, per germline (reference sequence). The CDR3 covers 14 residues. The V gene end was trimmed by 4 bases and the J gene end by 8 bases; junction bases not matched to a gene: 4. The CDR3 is CASSRRTGGGELFF. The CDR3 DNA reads TGTGCCAGCAGCCGCCGGACAGGGGGAGGGGAGCTGTTTTTT.

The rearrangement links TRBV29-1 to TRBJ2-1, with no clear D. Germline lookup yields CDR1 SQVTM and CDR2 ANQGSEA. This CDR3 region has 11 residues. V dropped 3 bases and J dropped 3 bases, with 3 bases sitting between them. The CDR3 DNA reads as TGCAGCGTTGACGTCTACAATGAGCAGTTCTTC. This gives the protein CSVDVYNEQFF.

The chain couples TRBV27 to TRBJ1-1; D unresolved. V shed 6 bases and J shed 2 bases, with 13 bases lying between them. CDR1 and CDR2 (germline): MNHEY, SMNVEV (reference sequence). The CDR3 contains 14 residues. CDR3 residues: CASRFTQPNTEAFF. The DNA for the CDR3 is TGTGCCAGCAGATTCACCCAACCCAACACTGAAGCTTTCTTT.

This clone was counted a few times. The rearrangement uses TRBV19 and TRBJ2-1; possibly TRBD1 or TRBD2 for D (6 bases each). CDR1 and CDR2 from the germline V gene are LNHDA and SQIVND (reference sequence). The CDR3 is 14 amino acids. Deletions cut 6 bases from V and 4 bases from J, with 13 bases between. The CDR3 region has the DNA TGTGCCAGTAGGGGCGGGACAAATTACAATGAGCAGTTCTTC. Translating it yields CASRGGTNYNEQFF.

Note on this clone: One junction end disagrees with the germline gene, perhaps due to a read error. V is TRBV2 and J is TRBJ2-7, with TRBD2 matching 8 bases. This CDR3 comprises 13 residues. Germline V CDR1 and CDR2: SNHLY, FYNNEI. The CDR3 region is CASREAGVYEQYF. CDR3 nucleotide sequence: TGTGCCAGCAGGGAAGCGGGAGTCTACGAGCAGTACTTC.

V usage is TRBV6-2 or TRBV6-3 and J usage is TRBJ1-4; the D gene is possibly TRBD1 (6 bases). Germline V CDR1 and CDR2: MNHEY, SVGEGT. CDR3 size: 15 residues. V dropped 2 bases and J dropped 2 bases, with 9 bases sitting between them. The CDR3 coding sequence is TGTGCCAGCAGTTACGGGCAGGGGACTAATGAAAAACTGTTTTTT. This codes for CASSYGQGTNEKLFF.

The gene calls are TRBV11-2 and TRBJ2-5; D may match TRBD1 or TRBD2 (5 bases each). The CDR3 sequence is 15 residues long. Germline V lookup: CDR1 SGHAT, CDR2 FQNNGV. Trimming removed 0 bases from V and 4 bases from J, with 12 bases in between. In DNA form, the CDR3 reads TGTGCCAGCAGCTTAGACCGGACCGGGGCAGAGACCCAGTACTTC. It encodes CASSLDRTGAETQYF.

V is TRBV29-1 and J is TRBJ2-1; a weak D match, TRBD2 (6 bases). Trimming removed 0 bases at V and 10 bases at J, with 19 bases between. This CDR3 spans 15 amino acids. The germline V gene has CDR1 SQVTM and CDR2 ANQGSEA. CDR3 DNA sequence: TGCAGCGTTGAAGATGGGAGGAAGGCCCTCAGGGAGCAGTTCTTC. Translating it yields CSVEDGRKALREQFF.

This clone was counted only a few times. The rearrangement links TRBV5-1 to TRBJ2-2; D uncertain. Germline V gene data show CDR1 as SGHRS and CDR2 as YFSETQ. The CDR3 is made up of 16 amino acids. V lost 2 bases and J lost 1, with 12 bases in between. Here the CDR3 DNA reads TGCGCCAGCAGCTTTAGTGGGCAGCTGAACACCGGGGAGCTGTTTTTT. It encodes CASSFSGQLNTGELFF.

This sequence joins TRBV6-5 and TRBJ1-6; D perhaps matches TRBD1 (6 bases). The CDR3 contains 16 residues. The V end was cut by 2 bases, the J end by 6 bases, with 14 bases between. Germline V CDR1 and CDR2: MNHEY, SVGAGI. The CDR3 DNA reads TGTGCCAGCAGTTACCCCCACAGGGAAAGTAATTCACCCCTCCACTTT. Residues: CASSYPHRESNSPLHF.

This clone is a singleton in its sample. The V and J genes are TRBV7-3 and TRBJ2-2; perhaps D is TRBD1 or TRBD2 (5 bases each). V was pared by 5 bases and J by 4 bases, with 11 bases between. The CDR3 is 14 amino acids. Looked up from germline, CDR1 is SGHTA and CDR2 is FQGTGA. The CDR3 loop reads CASSRGLRTGELFF. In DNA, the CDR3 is TGTGCCAGCAGCCGGGGCCTTCGCACCGGGGAGCTGTTTTTT.

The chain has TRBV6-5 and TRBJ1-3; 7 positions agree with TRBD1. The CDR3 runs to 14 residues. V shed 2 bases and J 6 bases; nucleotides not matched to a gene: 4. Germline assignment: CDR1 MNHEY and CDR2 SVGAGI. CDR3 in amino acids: CASSYTDRENTIYF. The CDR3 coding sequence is TGTGCCAGCAGTTACACTGACAGGGAAAACACCATATATTTT.

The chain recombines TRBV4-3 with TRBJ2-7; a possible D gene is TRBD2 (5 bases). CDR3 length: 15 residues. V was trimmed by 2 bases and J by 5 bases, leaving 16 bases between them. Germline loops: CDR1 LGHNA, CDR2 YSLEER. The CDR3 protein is CASSQNIGLLDEQYF. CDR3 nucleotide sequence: TGCGCCAGCAGCCAAAATATAGGACTCCTCGACGAGCAGTACTTC.